The present TCR beta chain was sequenced within a study of cytomegalovirus exposure and HLA in healthy donors. On the study more broadly: The use of the same platform for the 90 to 150 validation repertoires and the roughly 730 first-cohort repertoires was reported by a later analysis. Notes on the study in general: Rarity characterized most TCR sequences, yet some public TCRs appeared in many donors. The study labeled 170 or so TCR beta chains cytomegalovirus-associated.

The V end was cut by 0 bases, the J end by 2 bases, with 14 bases between. Germline values: CDR1 SGDLS, CDR2 YYNGEE. The CDR3 consists of 16 residues. The repertoire was sequenced with immunoSEQ multiplex PCR; TCRdb's copy has only in-frame clones and lacks some. Among just over 65,000 clones listed, around 97% were seen once. Worth noting for this clone: Its antigen is not known.

The donors were members of the validation cohort comprising approximately 120 subjects, separate from the roughly 730-subject first cohort. Source material: PBMCs. The chain carries TRBV9 and TRBJ2-5, with D perhaps matching TRBD1 (6 bases). This TCR derives from a woman aged 18-29 years in good health and CMV-seropositive. CDR3 loop: CASSVGAGANQETQYF. DNA of the CDR3: TGTGCCAGCAGCGTAGGAGCAGGGGCTAATCAAGAGACCCAGTACTTC.